Below, 30 T cell receptor beta chains from the same sample are listed, as sequenced in a study of CXCR3 chemokines and chemotherapy response in bladder cancer (dated by TCRdb to 2021 to 2024). To prepare the library, PCR was applied. Instrument on record: Illumina HiSeq 2500. TCRdb handled the public reads itself, with Q25 trimming in fastp and clone calling in MiXCR, and kept productive beta chains. A single entry per CDR3 protein holds the most common genes and DNA from its merged rows. Counted in this sample were about 5,000 distinct CDR3 sequences; approximately 14% of them appeared once. The ten most abundant clones make up 11% of the sample. Specimen collection occurred from a patient whose treatment included neoadjuvant chemotherapy. The source of these receptors is a human donor with bladder cancer that responded to neoadjuvant chemotherapy.

This clonotype was counted ten times or more. The V call is TRBV12-3 or TRBV12-4, the J call TRBJ2-2; TRBD1 matches at 7 bases. There are 14 residues in the CDR3. Trimming removed 4 bases from V and 6 bases from J; junction bases left unmatched: 5. CDR3 in amino acids: CASSSNRGAGELFF. CDR3 nucleotide sequence: TGTGCCAGCAGTTCAAACAGGGGTGCCGGGGAGCTGTTTTTT.

This clonotype was found many times. The V call is TRBV18, the J call TRBJ1-5; the D gene is possibly TRBD1 (6 bases). The V end was cut by 3 bases, the J end by 3 bases, with 12 bases between. Looked up from germline, CDR1 is KGHSH and CDR2 is LQKENI. The CDR3 spans 15 residues. This CDR3 reads CASSPDRPPNQPQHF. The CDR3 DNA reads as TGTGCCAGCTCACCCGACAGGCCCCCCAATCAGCCCCAGCATTTT.

The chain is built from TRBV10-1 and TRBJ2-3; D uncertain. Trimming stripped 6 bases from V and 4 bases from J, with 5 bases between. Per the germline V gene, CDR1 is WNHNN and CDR2 is SYGVQD (reference sequence). The CDR3 is 11 amino acids. The CDR3 DNA reads as TGCGCCAGCAGGGGGTCAGATACGCAGTATTTT. Protein: CASRGSDTQYF.

This clonotype was observed many times. The V and J genes are TRBV5-4 and TRBJ2-3; 10 bases line up with TRBD1. Per germline, CDR1 SGHNT and CDR2 YYREEE (reference sequence). The trim removed 4 bases at V and 0 bases at J, leaving 11 bases unmatched. This CDR3 spans 18 amino acids. This chain's CDR3 is CASSTTGGRFTSTDTQYF. Written as DNA, the CDR3 is TGTGCCAGCAGCACGACAGGGGGCCGATTTACTAGCACAGATACGCAGTATTTT. Together with reference TRBV5-4 and TRBJ2-3, the CDR3 gives the full variable domain: ETGVTQSPTHLIKTRGQQVTLRCSSQSGHNTVSWYQQALGQGPQFIFQYYREEENGRGNFPPRFSGLQFPNYSSELNVNALELDDSALYLCASSTTGGRFTSTDTQYFGPGTRLTVL.

This clonotype is medium-sized by share. The genes are TRBV7-2 and TRBJ1-4; D perhaps matches TRBD1 (5 bases). This CDR3 spans 18 amino acids. The germline V and J ends were trimmed by 1 base and 4 bases, with 19 bases remaining between them. In germline, CDR1 is SGHTA, CDR2 FQGNSA. CDR3 residues: CASSLGGGRVLGNEKLFF. The CDR3 DNA reads as TGTGCCAGCAGCTTAGGAGGAGGCAGGGTCTTGGGTAATGAAAAACTGTTTTTT.

Details on this clonotype: A single base is all that separates this from a far larger clone, so a read error is likely. The J gene is TRBJ2-1, the V gene TRBV19; TRBD2 matches 12 bases. The junction had 18 bases not matched to a gene; V was cut back by 5 bases and J by 10 bases. Per germline, CDR1 LNHDA and CDR2 SQIVND (reference sequence). The CDR3 covers 18 residues. CDR3: CASSPLAGGSSRDSEQFF. The DNA of the CDR3 is TGTGCCAGTAGTCCCCTAGCGGGAGGGTCTAGTAGGGACAGCGAGCAGTTCTTC. The variable domain in full, completed from reference TRBV19 and TRBJ2-1, reads DGGITQSPKYLFRKEGQNVTLSCEQNLNHDAMYWYRQDPGQGLRLIYYSQIVNDFQKGDIAEGYSVSREKKESFPLTVTSAQKNPTAFYLCASSPLAGGSSRDSEQFFGPGTRLTVL.

There are many counts of this clonotype. The CDR3 spells CASRLTSGKETQYF. The CDR3 coding sequence is TGTGCCAGCAGATTGACTAGCGGGAAAGAGACCCAGTACTTC. This sequence joins TRBV6-6 and TRBJ2-5; 11 bases map to TRBD2. The length of the CDR3 is 14 residues. J gave up 3 bases and V 6 bases, and 3 bases lay outside the gene matches. Germline lookup yields CDR1 MNHNY and CDR2 SVGAGI (reference sequence).

Many counts were recorded for this clonotype. The chain couples TRBV30 to TRBJ2-1; 13 bases are a match to TRBD2. This CDR3 spans 14 amino acids. In germline, CDR1 is GTSNPN, CDR2 SVGIG (reference sequence). V was pared by 0 bases and J by 7 bases, with 0 bases of the junction left unmatched. The CDR3 DNA follows: TGTGCCTGGAGTGTACTAGCGGGAGGGAATGAGCAGTTCTTC. The encoded protein is CAWSVLAGGNEQFF. Full variable domain (outside the CDR3, taken from reference TRBV30 and TRBJ2-1): SQTIHQWPATLVQPVGSPLSLECTVEGTSNPNLYWYRQAAGRGLQLLFYSVGIGQISSEVPQNLSASRPQDRQFILSSKKLLLSDSGFYLCAWSVLAGGNEQFFGPGTRLTVL.

At least ten counts were recorded for this clonotype. The V gene is TRBV7-9, the J gene TRBJ2-5; D remains ambiguous. This CDR3 has 16 amino acids. V lost 1 base, J lost 5 bases, and 17 bases lay in between. The germline gives CDR1 SEHNR, CDR2 FQNEAQ (reference sequence). Here the CDR3 reads CASSLVGQTLRETQYF. As DNA, the CDR3 is TGTGCCAGCAGCTTAGTGGGTCAGACCCTGAGGGAGACCCAGTACTTC.

The table lists this clonotype with many counts. The rearrangement joins TRBV6-5 to TRBJ1-3; 8 nucleotides match TRBD1. This CDR3 has 15 residues. CDR1 and CDR2 from the germline V gene are MNHEY and SVGAGI. Trimming took 4 bases from V and 2 from J; bases not matched to a gene: 4. As DNA, the CDR3 is TGTGCCAGCAGTTTATCAGGGGGCACTGGAAACACCATATATTTT. As protein: CASSLSGGTGNTIYF.

This rearrangement joins TRBV6-1 to TRBJ2-1; 13 bases are a match to TRBD2. The V and J ends lost 6 bases and 1 base, in that order; junction bases with no gene match: 6. The CDR3 extends over 17 amino acids. The germline gives CDR1 MNHNS, CDR2 SASEGT. CDR3 amino acids: CASSPLAGGPSYNEQFF. The DNA of the CDR3 is TGTGCCAGCAGCCCACTAGCGGGAGGGCCGTCCTACAATGAGCAGTTCTTC.

The sample holds many counts of this clonotype. In DNA, the CDR3 is TGTGCCAGCTCCCAGGGGCAGGGGGAGCCCCAGCATTTT. It translates to CASSQGQGEPQHF. J is TRBJ1-5 and V is TRBV18, with 7 bases aligning to TRBD1. Germline V gives CDR1 KGHSH, CDR2 LQKENI. CDR3 size: 13 residues. J lost 8 bases, V lost 6 bases, and 7 bases had no gene match.

This chain links TRBV6-6 with TRBJ2-3; tentative D call: TRBD1 (6 bases). CDR1 MNHNY and CDR2 SVGAGI come from the germline V gene (reference sequence). The CDR3 is 12 amino acids. Trimming removed 6 bases at V and 6 bases at J, with 10 bases between. The CDR3 loop reads CASSFRGDTQYF. The CDR3 nucleotides read TGTGCCAGCAGCTTTAGGGGGGATACGCAGTATTTT.

There are a few counts of this clonotype. The chain couples TRBV5-4 to TRBJ2-7; the match to TRBD2 covers 10 bases. The CDR3 runs 17 residues. Germline CDR1 is SGHNT and CDR2 is YYREEE (reference sequence). Trimming at V came to 4 bases and at J to 0 bases, leaving 10 bases not matched to a gene. The CDR3 DNA is TGTGCCAGCAGCAGGACGAGAGCGGGAGGGAGCTCCTACGAGCAGTACTTC. Amino acid sequence: CASSRTRAGGSSYEQYF.

Turning to this clonotype: This sequence is one base from a far larger clone and is likely a read error. The chain links TRBV10-3 to TRBJ2-2; unclear D gene. CDR3 length: 14 residues. Germline-derived CDR1 and CDR2 are ENHRY and SYGVKD. The ends were cut back, 4 bases at V and 1 base at J, with 7 bases in the middle. CDR3 nucleotide sequence: TGTGCCATCAGTGCCCTTCAGAACACCGGGGAGCTGTTTTTT. The encoded protein is CAISALQNTGELFF.

This sequence joins TRBV7-9 and TRBJ2-1; 11 bases agree with TRBD2. The CDR3 sequence is 18 residues long. Germline V gives CDR1 SEHNR, CDR2 FQNEAQ (reference sequence). Trimming took 1 base from V and 9 from J; bases not matched to a gene: 14. This chain's CDR3 is CASSLDGLAGGSRSEQFF. Written as DNA, the CDR3 is TGTGCCAGCAGCTTAGATGGGCTAGCGGGAGGCTCGAGGAGTGAGCAGTTCTTC.

In this sample, this clonotype is medium-sized. This chain uses TRBV19 with TRBJ2-7; 8 bases align to TRBD2. The ends lost 9 bases at V and 1 base at J; junction bases unmatched: 20. In germline, CDR1 is LNHDA, CDR2 SQIVND (reference sequence). This CDR3 has 18 amino acids. The chain's CDR3 is CASPRRASGSQVSYEQYF. In DNA, the CDR3 is TGTGCCAGCCCTAGGAGGGCTAGCGGGTCGCAAGTGTCCTACGAGCAGTACTTC.

This clonotype showed up many times. The chain links TRBV11-1 to TRBJ2-5; TRBD1 aligns across 11 bases. The trim removed 5 bases at V and 3 bases at J, leaving 5 bases unmatched. The CDR3 consists of 15 residues. Germline V lookup: CDR1 SGHAT, CDR2 FQDESV (reference sequence). CDR3 bases: TGTGCCAGCAGCCAGGGACAGGGGGGGGAAGAGACCCAGTACTTC. As protein: CASSQGQGGEETQYF.

This clonotype is medium-sized in the sample. The chain combines TRBV6-1 with TRBJ1-3; no reliable D call. V lost 10 bases, J lost 1 base, and 11 bases lay in between. CDR3 length: 13 residues. Per the germline V gene, CDR1 is MNHNS and CDR2 is SASEGT. The CDR3 reads CATTPGSGNTIYF. The CDR3 DNA reads as TGTGCCACCACTCCGGGGTCTGGAAACACCATATATTTT.

This clonotype is medium-sized in the sample. V usage is TRBV7-9 and J usage is TRBJ1-2; D gene uncertain. Germline-derived CDR1 and CDR2 are SEHNR and FQNEAQ (reference sequence). Deletions cut 6 bases from V and 8 bases from J, with 13 bases between. The CDR3 is 12 amino acids. CDR3: CASSSSKAGYTF. For the CDR3, the DNA is TGTGCCAGCAGTTCATCCAAGGCAGGCTACACCTTC.

This clonotype occurred many times. The rearrangement links TRBV29-1 to TRBJ2-7; weak D call: TRBD1 (5 bases). Germline V CDR1 and CDR2: SQVTM, ANQGSEA. The CDR3 consists of 14 residues. Trimming took 4 bases from V and 4 from J, leaving 17 bases between them. The CDR3: CSVVLWQGSYEQYF. The CDR3 DNA follows: TGCAGCGTTGTCTTGTGGCAGGGTTCGTACGAGCAGTACTTC.

By sample fraction, this clonotype is medium-sized. This rearrangement joins TRBV10-3 to TRBJ1-2, with 8 positions matching TRBD1. There are 13 residues in the CDR3. The ends lost 6 bases at V and 4 bases at J; junction bases unmatched: 4. Germline V gene lookup returns CDR1 ENHRY and CDR2 SYGVKD. The DNA for the CDR3 is TGTGCCATCAGGCCCGGGACAGGCTATGGCTACACCTTC. This sequence encodes CAIRPGTGYGYTF.

By share of the sample, this clonotype is medium-sized. The chain has TRBV5-6 and TRBJ2-2; D is perhaps TRBD1 or TRBD2 (5 bases each). Germline V lookup: CDR1 SGHDT, CDR2 YYEEEE. With 3 bases removed from V and 6 bases from J, the gap between germline ends came to 9 bases. The CDR3 totals 13 residues. The CDR3 spells CASSSLGAGELFF. CDR3 in DNA: TGTGCCAGCAGCTCCCTGGGGGCCGGGGAGCTGTTTTTT.

This clonotype is labeled as medium-sized. The rearrangement links TRBV19 to TRBJ2-3; the match to TRBD2 covers 12 bases. The junction had 12 bases not matched to a gene; V was cut back by 4 bases and J by 10 bases. CDR1 and CDR2 (germline): LNHDA, SQIVND (reference sequence). The CDR3 consists of 16 residues. Here the CDR3 DNA reads TGTGCCAGTAGTACCGCTAGCGGGAGGGCCATATTGGCGCAGTATTTT. Its protein product is CASSTASGRAILAQYF. Supplemented by reference TRBV19 and TRBJ2-3, the full variable domain reads DGGITQSPKYLFRKEGQNVTLSCEQNLNHDAMYWYRQDPGQGLRLIYYSQIVNDFQKGDIAEGYSVSREKKESFPLTVTSAQKNPTAFYLCASSTASGRAILAQYFGPGTRLTVL.

This clonotype was counted at least ten times. The CDR3 spells CASRPKLRQMYPFEQYF. The CDR3, as DNA: TGTGCCAGCAGACCAAAACTCAGACAGATGTACCCGTTCGAGCAGTACTTC. This chain joins TRBV27 and TRBJ2-7, with D perhaps TRBD1 (5 bases). Trimming took off 6 bases at V and 6 bases at J, with 27 bases between the two ends. CDR3 length: 17 residues. Germline V gene lookup returns CDR1 MNHEY and CDR2 SMNVEV (reference sequence).

This clonotype came up many times. The chain carries TRBV20-1 and TRBJ2-1; 7 bases fit TRBD2. CDR1 and CDR2 (germline): DFQATT, SNEGSKA (reference sequence). The CDR3 runs 15 residues. With 2 bases clipped from V and 7 bases from J, the junction kept 11 bases outside the gene matches. The CDR3 protein is CSARILGGGRNEQFF. Here the CDR3 DNA reads TGCAGTGCTAGAATACTGGGGGGAGGGAGGAATGAGCAGTTCTTC.

In its sample, this clonotype is hyperexpanded. The chain couples TRBV13 to TRBJ2-1; 12 bases are a match to TRBD2. Germline CDR1 and CDR2: PRHDT and FYEKMQ (reference sequence). The CDR3 is 18 residues long. V lost 5 bases and J lost 9; bases outside the gene matches: 17. CDR3 sequence (DNA): TGTGCCAGCAGCCTAGCAATTCTAGCGGGAGGGCCATTTGGTGAGCAGTTCTTC. Translation gives CASSLAILAGGPFGEQFF.

This chain uses TRBV6-2 or TRBV6-3 with TRBJ2-5; 16 positions agree with TRBD2. The CDR3 is made up of 20 amino acids. Germline V gene data show CDR1 as MNHEY and CDR2 as SVGEGT. The trim removed 4 bases at V and 0 bases at J, leaving 11 bases unmatched. CDR3 DNA: TGTGCCAGCAGTTTCGGGACTAGCGGGAGGGTGGTCGGTGACCAAGAGACCCAGTACTTC. Protein: CASSFGTSGRVVGDQETQYF.

This clonotype occurred many times. This CDR3 is CASSDRLSGASGRAGGYNEQFF. In DNA form, the CDR3 reads TGCGCCAGCAGTGACCGTCTAAGTGGGGCTAGCGGGAGGGCCGGAGGATACAATGAGCAGTTCTTC. The chain uses TRBV10-1 and TRBJ2-1; 12 bases line up with TRBD2. This CDR3 is 22 amino acids long. Trimming removed 3 bases from V and 4 bases from J; junction bases left unmatched: 22. From germline, CDR1 is WNHNN and CDR2 SYGVQD (reference sequence).

The J gene is TRBJ1-2, the V gene TRBV6-1; 10 bases line up with TRBD1. V lost 0 bases, J lost 4 bases, and 5 bases stayed unmatched. The CDR3 loop spans 16 amino acids. The V gene's germline CDR1 is MNHNS and CDR2 SASEGT. The CDR3 sequence is CASSEAMGQGSYGYTF. DNA of the CDR3: TGTGCCAGCAGTGAAGCGATGGGACAGGGGAGCTATGGCTACACCTTC.